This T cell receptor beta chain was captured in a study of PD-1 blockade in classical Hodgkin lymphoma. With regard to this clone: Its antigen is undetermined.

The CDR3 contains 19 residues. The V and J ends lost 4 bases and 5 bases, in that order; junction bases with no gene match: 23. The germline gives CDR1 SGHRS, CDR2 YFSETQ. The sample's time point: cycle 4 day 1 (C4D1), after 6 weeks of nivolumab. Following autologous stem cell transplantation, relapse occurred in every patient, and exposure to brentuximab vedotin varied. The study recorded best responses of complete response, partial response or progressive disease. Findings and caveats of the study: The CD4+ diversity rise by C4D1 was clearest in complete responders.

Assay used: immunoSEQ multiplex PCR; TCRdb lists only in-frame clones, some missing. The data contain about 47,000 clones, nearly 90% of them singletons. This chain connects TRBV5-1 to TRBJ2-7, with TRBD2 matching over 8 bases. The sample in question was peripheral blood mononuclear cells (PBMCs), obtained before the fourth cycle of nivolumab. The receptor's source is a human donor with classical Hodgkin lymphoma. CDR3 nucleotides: TGCGCCAGCAGCCCGGGGGGGTATGTCAGTCCTGGGCCAGCGCACGAGCAGTACTTC. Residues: CASSPGGYVSPGPAHEQYF.